This TCR beta chain was recorded in a study of blood T cell repertoires in COVID-19 (TCRdb year 2020). About the full investigation: Collaborator samples came from the United States, Italy and Spain and covered acute and convalescent phases of COVID-19. The prospective study material was composed of cDNA or gDNA derived from T cells, B-cell-depleted T cells, or PBMCs. The dataset comprised deeply sampled blood TCRbeta repertoires from subjects exposed to, actively infected with, or recovered from COVID-19. A freely available public database, intended as a resource for researchers studying the immune response to SARS-CoV-2, is where the repertoires were released. The samples were drawn from two sources: the first 160 participants of the ongoing ImmuneRACE study, and fewer than 1,500 subjects contributed by 6 global collaborators. Sample metadata almost always included a de-identified subject ID, COVID-19 status, age in years and sex. Where available, HLA class I and class II types were taken from metadata supplied by the sample provider and were not determined by assay-based typing.

Comment on this clone: The target of this receptor is not known. No clone much larger than this one lies a single base away; base qualities are absent.

The immunoSEQ Assay, a bias-controlled multiplex PCR, was used to amplify TCRbeta CDR3 regions from genomic DNA. The paper's data handling went like this. Within the assay, amplification of reference gene primers was used to estimate how many nucleated cells each sample contained. To quantify the absolute abundance of each unique TCRbeta CDR3 rearrangement, sequence reads were collapsed and filtered. For each sample, productive Simpson clonality was calculated by taking the square root of Simpson's diversity index across productive rearrangements. TCRdb's version of the immuneACCESS table is confined to in-frame rearrangements and falls short of the full clone set. An unresolved V gene accounts for under half of the shortfall where checked; the remainder is of unknown origin. That table supplies the V and J calls and clone size; D and trimming were determined from the DNA. Here the sample has 150,000 to 200,000 clones; approximately 90% occur a single time. 12% of the sample goes to the ten largest clones.

What the work shows at the level of the full study, not this receptor alone: How much clinical and demographic metadata was included differed by source and by participant, and the metadata was provided uncurated.

One collaborating source in Seattle enrolled patients while the patients were actively infected and followed the patients over time throughout the course of disease. The collaborating institutions used their own protocols to collect whole blood in K2EDTA tubes. For TCRbeta analysis, collaborator samples were shipped as frozen whole blood, as isolated PBMCs, or as DNA extracted from either sample type. The CDR3, from cysteine to phenylalanine, totals 15 residues. Here the CDR3 DNA is all that survives: 45 bases in frame from base 1. V is reduced by 6 bases and J by 0 bases, leaving a spacing of 12 bases between them. The germline V gene specifies SGHTA as CDR1 and FQGNSA as CDR2.

Sequencing input: peripheral blood. This receptor was identified in a woman aged 65 to 85 with COVID-19, enrolled during active disease. The chain is made from TRBV7-2 and TRBJ1-5; TRBD1 is a possible D gene, resting on 5 matching bases. The CDR3 region has the sequence CASRTTGDSNQPQHF. The nucleotide sequence is TGTGCCAGCAGGACCACAGGAGATAGCAATCAGCCCCAGCATTTT. Beyond the CDR3, the reference TRBV7-2 and TRBJ1-5 genes provide the residues; the full variable domain reads: GAGVSQSPSNKVTEKGKDVELRCDPISGHTALYWYRQSLGQGLEFLIYFQGNSAPDKSGLPSDRFSAERTGGSVSTLTIQRTQQEDSAVYLCASRTTGDSNQPQHFGDGTRLSIL.